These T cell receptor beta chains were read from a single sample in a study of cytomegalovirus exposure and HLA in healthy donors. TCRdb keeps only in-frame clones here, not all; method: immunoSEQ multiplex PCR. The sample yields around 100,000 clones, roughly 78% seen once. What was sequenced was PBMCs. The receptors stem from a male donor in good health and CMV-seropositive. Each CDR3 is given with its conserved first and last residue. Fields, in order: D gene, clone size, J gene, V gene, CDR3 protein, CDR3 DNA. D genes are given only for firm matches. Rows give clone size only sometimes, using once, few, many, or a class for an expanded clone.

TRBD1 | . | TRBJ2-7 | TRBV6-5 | CASSPGQATSYEQYF | TGTGCCAGCAGTCCCGGACAGGCGACAAGCTACGAGCAGTACTTC
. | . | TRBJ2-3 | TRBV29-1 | CSLSGLTDTQYF | TGCAGCCTGTCGGGACTCACAGATACGCAGTATTTT
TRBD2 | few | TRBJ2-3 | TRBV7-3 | CASGKRGGDTDTQYF | TGTGCCAGCGGAAAGCGGGGGGGCGACACAGATACGCAGTATTTT
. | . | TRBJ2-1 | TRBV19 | CASALSSYNEQFF | TGTGCCAGCGCCCTGAGCTCCTACAATGAGCAGTTCTTC
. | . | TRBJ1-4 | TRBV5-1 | CASSEYGQTGEKLFF | TGCGCCAGCAGCGAGTACGGACAGACCGGTGAAAAACTGTTTTTT
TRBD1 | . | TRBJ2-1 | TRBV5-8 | CASSRDRGLNEQFF | TGTGCCAGCAGCCGGGACAGGGGGCTCAATGAGCAGTTCTTC
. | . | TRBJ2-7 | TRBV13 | CASSSQGYEQYF | TGTGCCAGCAGCTCGCAGGGGTACGAGCAGTACTTC
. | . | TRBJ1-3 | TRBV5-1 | CASSLQGSGNTIYF | TGCGCCAGCAGCTTACAGGGCTCTGGAAACACCATATATTTT
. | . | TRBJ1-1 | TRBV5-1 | CASNRGMNTEAFF | TGCGCCAGCAATAGGGGGATGAACACTGAAGCTTTCTTT
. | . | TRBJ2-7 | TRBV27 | CASSLVGSAYEQYF | TGTGCCAGCAGTTTAGTAGGCAGCGCCTACGAGCAGTACTTC
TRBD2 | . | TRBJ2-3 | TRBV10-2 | CASSELAGLTDTQYF | TGCGCCAGCAGTGAGCTAGCGGGCCTCACAGATACGCAGTATTTT
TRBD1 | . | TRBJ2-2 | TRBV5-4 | CASSLGQGNRELFF | TGTGCCAGCAGCTTGGGACAGGGGAACAGGGAGCTGTTTTTT
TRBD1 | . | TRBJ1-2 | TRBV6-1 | CASSELDRAAYGYTF | TGTGCCAGCAGTGAATTAGACAGGGCCGCCTATGGCTACACCTTC
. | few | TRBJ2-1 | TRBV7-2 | CASSFSGDTYNEQFF | TGTGCCAGCAGCTTTTCAGGGGACACCTACAATGAGCAGTTCTTC
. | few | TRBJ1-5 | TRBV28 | CASTTSAAHVAGNQPQHF | TGTGCCAGCACCACTTCCGCCGCTCATGTTGCCGGCAATCAGCCCCAGCATTTT
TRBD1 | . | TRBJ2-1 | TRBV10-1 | CASSWDRVGNEQFF | TGCGCCAGCAGCTGGGACAGGGTAGGCAATGAGCAGTTCTTC
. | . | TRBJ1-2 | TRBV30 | CAWSDRVPSGYTF | TGTGCCTGGAGTGACAGGGTCCCATCTGGCTACACCTTC
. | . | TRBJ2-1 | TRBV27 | CASSLSPYNEQFF | TGTGCCAGCAGTTTAAGCCCCTACAATGAGCAGTTCTTC
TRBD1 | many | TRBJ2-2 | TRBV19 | CASSGTGAGELFF | TGTGCCAGTAGTGGGACAGGGGCCGGGGAGCTGTTTTTT
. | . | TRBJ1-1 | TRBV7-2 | CASSLMGHMNTEAFF | TGTGCCAGCAGCTTAATGGGACACATGAACACTGAAGCTTTCTTT
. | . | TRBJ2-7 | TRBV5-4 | CASSRRGGMGNYEQYF | TGTGCCAGCAGCCGGCGAGGGGGAATGGGTAACTACGAGCAGTACTTC
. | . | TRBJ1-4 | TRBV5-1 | CASSPREGGNEKLFF | TGCGCCAGCAGCCCCCGGGAGGGGGGAAATGAAAAACTGTTTTTT
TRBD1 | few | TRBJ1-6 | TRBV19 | CASTPWDRGNSPLHF | TGTGCCAGTACCCCATGGGACAGGGGGAATTCACCCCTCCACTTT
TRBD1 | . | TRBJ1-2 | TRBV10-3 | CAISETGQGYSGYTF | TGTGCCATCAGTGAGACAGGACAGGGTTATAGTGGCTACACCTTC
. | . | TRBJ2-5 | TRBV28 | CASFRNQETQYF | TGTGCCAGCTTCAGGAACCAAGAGACCCAGTACTTC
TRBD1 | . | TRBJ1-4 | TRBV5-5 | CASSLGTGNEKLFF | TGTGCCAGCAGCTTGGGGACAGGGAACGAAAAACTGTTTTTT
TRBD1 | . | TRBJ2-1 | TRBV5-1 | CASSKDRGPNEQFF | TGCGCCAGCAGCAAAGACAGGGGACCCAATGAGCAGTTCTTC
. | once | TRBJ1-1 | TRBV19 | CASSQGVAFF | TGTGCCAGTAGCCAGGGCGTGGCTTTCTTT
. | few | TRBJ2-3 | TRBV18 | CASSPEDTTDTQYF | TGTGCCAGCTCACCAGAGGACACAACAGATACGCAGTATTTT
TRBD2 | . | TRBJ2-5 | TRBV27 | CASSPERGGRKTQYF | TGTGCCAGCAGTCCCGAGCGGGGGGGGCGGAAGACCCAGTACTTC
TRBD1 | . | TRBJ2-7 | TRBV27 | CASTPGTGPYEQYF | TGTGCCAGCACCCCAGGGACAGGACCCTACGAGCAGTACTTC
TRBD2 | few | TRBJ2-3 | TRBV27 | CASSGPGGSTDTQYF | TGTGCCAGCAGTGGACCGGGGGGGAGCACAGATACGCAGTATTTT
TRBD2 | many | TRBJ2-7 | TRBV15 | CATSRLAEVNSYEQYF | TGTGCCACCAGTCGACTAGCAGAAGTTAACTCCTACGAGCAGTACTTC